This TCR beta chain was recorded in a study of blood T cell repertoires in COVID-19 (dated by TCRdb to about 2020). General notes on the study: Samples from collaborators originated in the United States, Italy and Spain and spanned both the acute and convalescent phases of COVID-19. A freely available public database, intended as a resource for researchers studying the immune response to SARS-CoV-2, is where the repertoires were released. Subjects who had been exposed to COVID-19, were actively infected with it, or had recovered from it provided the deeply sampled blood TCRbeta repertoires that made up the dataset. Where HLA class I and class II types were available, the types were taken from metadata supplied by the sample provider, not from assay-based typing. The material from the prospective study consisted of cDNA or gDNA derived from T cells, B-cell-depleted T cells, or PBMCs. Samples came from the ongoing ImmuneRACE study (first 160 participants) plus 1,254 subjects from 6 global collaborators. A de-identified subject ID, COVID-19 status, age in years and sex were almost always included in the sample metadata. Beyond this particular receptor, the publication reports: The quantity of clinical and demographic metadata differed by source and by participant and was supplied without curation.

A word on this clone: Its binding antigen is unknown. No much larger clone exists at a distance of one base, and base qualities are not known.

The collaborating institutions used their own protocols to collect whole blood in K2EDTA tubes. For TCRbeta analysis, collaborators shipped samples as frozen whole blood, isolated PBMCs, or DNA extracted from either of those sample types. The germline V gene sets CDR1 to SNHLY and CDR2 to FYNNEI. The CDR3 goes from the cysteine to the phenylalanine over 15 residues. The DNA shown is the 45-base CDR3, in frame from base 1. The germline ends are 9 bases apart after V is trimmed by 4 bases and J by 0 bases. The immunoSEQ Assay, a bias-controlled multiplex PCR, was used to amplify TCRbeta CDR3 regions from genomic DNA. From the authors' description of their analysis: The number of nucleated cells in each sample was estimated by amplification of reference gene primers within the assay. To quantify the absolute abundance of each unique TCRbeta CDR3 rearrangement, sequence reads were collapsed and filtered. For each sample, productive Simpson clonality was calculated by taking the square root of Simpson's diversity index across productive rearrangements. TCRdb limited this immuneACCESS table to in-frame rearrangements with V and J called. A share of clones is missing; checked studies link under half to unresolved V genes, and the rest is unexplained. V and J calls and clone size are copied from that table; D and trimming were computed from the DNA. In all, the sample holds 130,000 or so clones, and more than 80% of those were seen once. The top ten clones comprise about 4.5% of the sample.

Sequencing was carried out using peripheral blood. The source is a man aged 40-55 years with acute or convalescent COVID-19. The V gene is TRBV2 and the J gene is TRBJ2-2; no D gene can be assigned with confidence. The CDR3 in this case is CASSVTDPNTGELFF. The DNA reads as follows: TGTGCCAGCAGTGTAACAGACCCGAACACCGGGGAGCTGTTTTTT. The entire variable domain, with the stretches around the CDR3 drawn from the reference TRBV2 and TRBJ2-2 proteins, is EPEVTQTPSHQVTQMGQEVILRCVPISNHLYFYWYRQILGQKVEFLVSFYNNEISEKSEIFDDQFSVERPDGSNFTLKIRSTKLEDSAMYFCASSVTDPNTGELFFGEGSRLTVL.